The T cell receptor beta chain under discussion was sequenced for a study of OX40 agonist ivuxolimab in advanced cancers. About the research overall: The patients got ivuxolimab, which is an agonistic anti-OX40 (CD134) antibody. The study gave patients intravenous ivuxolimab at 0.01 to 10 mg/kg every 2 weeks. Age averaged around 60 years (range roughly 20 to 90), and 82.7% were male. Participants could have had prior anti-PD-1, anti-PD-L1 or anti-CTLA-4 therapy, and approximately 40% had some.

The CDR3 loop spans 14 amino acids. V was pared by 2 bases and J by 1 base, with 10 bases between. Germline-derived CDR1 and CDR2 are SGDLS and YYNGEE. Assay: immunoSEQ multiplex PCR; the TCRdb copy retains only in-frame clones and omits some. The table shows roughly 50,000 clones, with 77% occurring only once. This receptor was identified in an adult with an advanced solid tumor such as melanoma, head and neck, liver or kidney cancer. This sequence joins TRBV9 and TRBJ2-7; D may be TRBD1 or TRBD2 (5 bases each). Specimen: CD4+ or CD8+ T cells sorted from blood, collected in a trial of the OX40 agonist ivuxolimab. DNA of the CDR3: TGTGCCAGCAGCGTCAGGGAGATATCCTACGAGCAGTACTTC. This gives the protein CASSVREISYEQYF. Full variable domain (remainder filled in from reference TRBV9 and TRBJ2-7): DSGVTQTPKHLITATGQRVTLRCSPRSGDLSVYWYQQSLDQGLQFLIQYYNGEERAKGNILERFSAQQFPDLHSELNLSSLELGDSALYFCASSVREISYEQYFGPGTRLTVT.